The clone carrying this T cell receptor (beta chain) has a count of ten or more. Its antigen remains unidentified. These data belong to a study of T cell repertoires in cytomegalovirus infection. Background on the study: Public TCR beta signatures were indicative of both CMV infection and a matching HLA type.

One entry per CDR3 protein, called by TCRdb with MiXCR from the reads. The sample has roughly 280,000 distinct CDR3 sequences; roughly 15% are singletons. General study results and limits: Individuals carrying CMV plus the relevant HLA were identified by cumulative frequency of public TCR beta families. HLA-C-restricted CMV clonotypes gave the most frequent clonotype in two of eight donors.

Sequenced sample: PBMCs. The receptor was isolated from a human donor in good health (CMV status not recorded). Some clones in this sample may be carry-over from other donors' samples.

CDR3 region: CASRDGTPNTGELFF. The DNA for the CDR3 is TGTGCCAGCAGAGACGGGACACCGAACACCGGGGAGCTGTTTTTT. This chain uses TRBV7-2 with TRBJ2-2, with D perhaps TRBD1 (6 bases). The CDR3 extends over 15 amino acids. CDR1 and CDR2 from the germline V gene are SGHTA and FQGNSA. Trimming cost V 6 bases and J 0 bases, with 11 bases left between them.